This T cell receptor (beta chain) derives from a study of monozygotic twins with inflammatory bowel disease. Study findings and constraints: Neither one strong signal nor one clonotype associated with IBD was supported.

CDR1 is MNHNS and CDR2 is SASEGT in the germline V gene. CDR3 length: 17 amino acids. Regarding this clonotype: Its target is unknown.

The UMIs contained a 6-nucleotide sample barcode. They were added by template switching during cDNA synthesis. TCRdb derives one entry per CDR3 protein from the 5' RACE reads, leaving out DNA. The specimen's table records some 160,000 distinct CDR3 sequences. The rearrangement links TRBV6-1 to TRBJ1-3. Material for sequencing was blood. This clonotype was sampled from a human donor with ulcerative colitis or Crohn's disease, or a healthy co-twin of an affected twin (not recorded which). The CDR3 is CASIFQGGRYSGNTIYF.